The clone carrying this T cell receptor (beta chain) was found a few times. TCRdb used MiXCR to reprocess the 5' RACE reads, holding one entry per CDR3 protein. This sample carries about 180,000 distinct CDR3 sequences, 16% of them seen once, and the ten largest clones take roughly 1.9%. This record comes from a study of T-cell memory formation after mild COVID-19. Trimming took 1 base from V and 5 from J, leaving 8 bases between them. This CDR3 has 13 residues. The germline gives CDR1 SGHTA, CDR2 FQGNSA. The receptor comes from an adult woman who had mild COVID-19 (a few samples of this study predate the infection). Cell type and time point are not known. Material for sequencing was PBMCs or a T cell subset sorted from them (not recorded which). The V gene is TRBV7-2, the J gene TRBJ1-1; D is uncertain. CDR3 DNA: TGTGCCAGCAGCTTAGACCCGGGAACTGAAGCTTTCTTT. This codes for CASSLDPGTEAFF.